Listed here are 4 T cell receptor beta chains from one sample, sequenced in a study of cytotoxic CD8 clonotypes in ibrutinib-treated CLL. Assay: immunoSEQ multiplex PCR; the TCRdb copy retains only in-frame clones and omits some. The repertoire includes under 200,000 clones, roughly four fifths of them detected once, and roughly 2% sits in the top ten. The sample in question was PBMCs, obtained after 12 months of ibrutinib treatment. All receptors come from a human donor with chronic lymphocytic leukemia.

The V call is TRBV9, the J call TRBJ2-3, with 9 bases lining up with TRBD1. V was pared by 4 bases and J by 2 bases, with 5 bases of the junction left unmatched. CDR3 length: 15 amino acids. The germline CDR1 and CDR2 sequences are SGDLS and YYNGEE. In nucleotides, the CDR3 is TGTGCCAGCAGCTTCCGGGACAGGGACACAGATACGCAGTATTTT. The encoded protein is CASSFRDRDTDTQYF.

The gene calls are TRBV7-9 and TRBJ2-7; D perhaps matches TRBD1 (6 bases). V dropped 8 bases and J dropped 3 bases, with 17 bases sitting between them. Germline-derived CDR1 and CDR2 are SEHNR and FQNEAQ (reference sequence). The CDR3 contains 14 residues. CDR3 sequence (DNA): TGTGCCAGCTCGATCCTGGACAGAGACTACGAGCAGTACTTC. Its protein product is CASSILDRDYEQYF.

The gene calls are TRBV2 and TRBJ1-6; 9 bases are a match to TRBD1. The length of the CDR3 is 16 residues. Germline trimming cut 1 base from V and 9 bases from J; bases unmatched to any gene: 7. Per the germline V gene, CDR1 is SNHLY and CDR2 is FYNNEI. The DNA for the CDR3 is TGTGCCAGCAGTGAAGGGTACAGGGGGCTGATTTCACCCCTCCACTTT. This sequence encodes CASSEGYRGLISPLHF.

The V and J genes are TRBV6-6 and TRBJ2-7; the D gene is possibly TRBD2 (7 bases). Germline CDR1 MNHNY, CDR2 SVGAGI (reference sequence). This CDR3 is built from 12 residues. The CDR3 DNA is TGTGCTTCACAGGGAGGGGTATACGAGCAGTACTTC. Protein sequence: CASQGGVYEQYF.